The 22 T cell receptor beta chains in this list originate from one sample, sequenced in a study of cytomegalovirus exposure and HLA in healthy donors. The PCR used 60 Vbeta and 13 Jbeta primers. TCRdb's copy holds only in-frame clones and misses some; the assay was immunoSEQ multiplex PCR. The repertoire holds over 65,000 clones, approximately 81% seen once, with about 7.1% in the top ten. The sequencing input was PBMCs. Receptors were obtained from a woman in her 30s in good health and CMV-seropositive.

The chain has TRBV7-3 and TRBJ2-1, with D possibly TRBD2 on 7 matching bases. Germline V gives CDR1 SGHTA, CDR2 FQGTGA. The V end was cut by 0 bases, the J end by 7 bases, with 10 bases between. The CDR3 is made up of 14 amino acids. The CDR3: CASSLTGGGNEQFF. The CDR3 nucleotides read TGTGCCAGCAGCTTAACGGGAGGGGGAAATGAGCAGTTCTTC.

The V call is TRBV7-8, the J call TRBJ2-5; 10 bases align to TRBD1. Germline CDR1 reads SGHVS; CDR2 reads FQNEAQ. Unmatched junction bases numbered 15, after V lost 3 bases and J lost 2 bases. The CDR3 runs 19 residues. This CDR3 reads CASSFPYPGQGVIQETQYF. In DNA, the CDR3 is TGTGCCAGCAGCTTCCCTTACCCCGGACAGGGGGTGATTCAAGAGACCCAGTACTTC.

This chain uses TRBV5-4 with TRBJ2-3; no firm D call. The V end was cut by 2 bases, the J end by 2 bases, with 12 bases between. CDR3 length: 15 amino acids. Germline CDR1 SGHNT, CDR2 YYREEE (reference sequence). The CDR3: CASSLGGGTTDTQYF. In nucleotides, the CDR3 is TGTGCCAGCAGCTTAGGTGGCGGAACCACAGATACGCAGTATTTT.

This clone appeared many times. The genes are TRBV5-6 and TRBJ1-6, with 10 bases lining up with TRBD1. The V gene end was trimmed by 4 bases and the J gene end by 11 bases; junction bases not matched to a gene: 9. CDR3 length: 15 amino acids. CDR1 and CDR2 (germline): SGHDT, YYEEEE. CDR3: CASSTPGQGKAPLHF. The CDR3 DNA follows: TGTGCCAGCAGCACTCCGGGACAGGGGAAGGCACCCCTCCACTTT.

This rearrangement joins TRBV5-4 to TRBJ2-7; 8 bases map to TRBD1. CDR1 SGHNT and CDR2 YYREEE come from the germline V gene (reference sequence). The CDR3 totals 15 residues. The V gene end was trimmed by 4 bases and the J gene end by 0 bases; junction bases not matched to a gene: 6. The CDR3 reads CASSPDRGSSYEQYF. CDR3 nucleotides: TGTGCCAGCAGCCCAGACAGGGGTAGCTCCTACGAGCAGTACTTC. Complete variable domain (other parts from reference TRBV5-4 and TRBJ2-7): ETGVTQSPTHLIKTRGQQVTLRCSSQSGHNTVSWYQQALGQGPQFIFQYYREEENGRGNFPPRFSGLQFPNYSSELNVNALELDDSALYLCASSPDRGSSYEQYFGPGTRLTVT.

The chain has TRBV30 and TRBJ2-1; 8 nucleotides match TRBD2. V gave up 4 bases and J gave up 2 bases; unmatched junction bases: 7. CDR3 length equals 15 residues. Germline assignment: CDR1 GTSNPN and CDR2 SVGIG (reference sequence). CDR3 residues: CAWKGGAGAYNEQFF. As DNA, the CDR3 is TGTGCCTGGAAGGGGGGAGCGGGAGCCTACAATGAGCAGTTCTTC.

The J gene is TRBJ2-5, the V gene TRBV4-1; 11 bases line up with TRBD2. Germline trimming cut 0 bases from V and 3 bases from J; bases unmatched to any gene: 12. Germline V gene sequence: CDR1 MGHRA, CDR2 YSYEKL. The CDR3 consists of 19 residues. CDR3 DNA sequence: TGCGCCAGCAGCCAAGATAAGGGAACTAGCGGGAGACCGGAAGAGACCCAGTACTTC. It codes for CASSQDKGTSGRPEETQYF.

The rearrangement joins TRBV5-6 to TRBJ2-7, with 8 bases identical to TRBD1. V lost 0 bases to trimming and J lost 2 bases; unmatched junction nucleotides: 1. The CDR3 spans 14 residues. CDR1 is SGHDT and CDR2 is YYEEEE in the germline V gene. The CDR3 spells CASSLGDRTYEQYF. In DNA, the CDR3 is TGTGCCAGCAGCTTGGGGGACAGGACCTACGAGCAGTACTTC.

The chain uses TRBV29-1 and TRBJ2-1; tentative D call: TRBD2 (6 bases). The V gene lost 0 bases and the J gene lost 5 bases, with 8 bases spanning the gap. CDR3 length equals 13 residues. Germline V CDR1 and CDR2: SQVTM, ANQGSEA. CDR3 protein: CSVEDGRNNEQFF. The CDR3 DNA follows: TGCAGCGTTGAAGACGGGAGAAACAATGAGCAGTTCTTC.

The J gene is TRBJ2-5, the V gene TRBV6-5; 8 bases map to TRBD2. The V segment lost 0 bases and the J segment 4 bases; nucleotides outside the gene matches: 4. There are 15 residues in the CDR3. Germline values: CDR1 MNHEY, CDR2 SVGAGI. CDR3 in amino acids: CASSYSGTRGETQYF. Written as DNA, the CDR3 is TGTGCCAGCAGTTACTCGGGGACTAGGGGAGAGACCCAGTACTTC.

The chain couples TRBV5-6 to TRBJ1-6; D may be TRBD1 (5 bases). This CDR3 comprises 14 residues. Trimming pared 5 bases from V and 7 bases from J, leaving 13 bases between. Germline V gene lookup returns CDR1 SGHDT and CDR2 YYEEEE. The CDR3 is CASRVGGENSPLHF. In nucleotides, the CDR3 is TGTGCCAGCAGGGTCGGGGGGGAAAATTCACCCCTCCACTTT.

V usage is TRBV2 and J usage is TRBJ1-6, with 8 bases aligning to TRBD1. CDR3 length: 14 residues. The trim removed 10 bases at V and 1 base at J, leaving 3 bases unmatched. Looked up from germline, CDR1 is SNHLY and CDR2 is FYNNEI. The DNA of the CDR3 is TGTGCCACCAGGACAGGGTCCTATAATTCACCCCTCCACTTT. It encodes CATRTGSYNSPLHF.

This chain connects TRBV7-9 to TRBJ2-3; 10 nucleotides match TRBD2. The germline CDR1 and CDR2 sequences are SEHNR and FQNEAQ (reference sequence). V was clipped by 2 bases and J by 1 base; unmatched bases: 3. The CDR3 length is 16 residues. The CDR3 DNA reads TGTGCCAGCAGCTTAACCGGGACTAGCGGCACAGATACGCAGTATTTT. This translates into CASSLTGTSGTDTQYF.

CDR3 sequence: CASSTTSGSYNEQFF. The CDR3 DNA sequence: TGTGCCAGCAGCACTACTAGCGGGAGCTACAATGAGCAGTTCTTC. The V and J genes are TRBV7-2 and TRBJ2-1; 11 nucleotides match TRBD2. Germline CDR1 reads SGHTA; CDR2 reads FQGNSA. V lost 5 bases, J lost 3 bases, and 3 bases stayed unmatched. The CDR3 has 15 residues.

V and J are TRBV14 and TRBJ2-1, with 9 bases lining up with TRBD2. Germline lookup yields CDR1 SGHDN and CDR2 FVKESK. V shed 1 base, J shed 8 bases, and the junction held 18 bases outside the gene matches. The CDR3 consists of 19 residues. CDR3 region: CASSQALAGLGVMHDEQFF. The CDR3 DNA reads TGTGCCAGCAGCCAAGCGCTAGCGGGATTGGGGGTGATGCACGATGAGCAGTTCTTC. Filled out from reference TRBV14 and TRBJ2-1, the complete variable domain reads EAGVTQFPSHSVIEKGQTVTLRCDPISGHDNLYWYRRVMGKEIKFLLHFVKESKQDESGMPNNRFLAERTGGTYSTLKVQPAELEDSGVYFCASSQALAGLGVMHDEQFFGPGTRLTVL.

Here the CDR3 reads CASSFDRQQETQYF. DNA for the CDR3: TGTGCCAGCAGCTTTGACAGACAGCAAGAGACCCAGTACTTC. The chain joins TRBV11-2 to TRBJ2-5; maybe TRBD1 (5 bases). Per the germline V gene, CDR1 is SGHAT and CDR2 is FQNNGV. V was cut by 3 bases and J by 2 bases, with 10 bases left in between. The CDR3 sequence is 14 residues long.

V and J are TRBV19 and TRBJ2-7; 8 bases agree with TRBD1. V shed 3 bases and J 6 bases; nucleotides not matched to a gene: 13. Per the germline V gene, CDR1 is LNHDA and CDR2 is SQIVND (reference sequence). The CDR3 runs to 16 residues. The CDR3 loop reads CASSIRHRQGAVEQYF. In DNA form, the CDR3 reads TGTGCCAGTAGTATTCGGCATAGGCAGGGGGCTGTCGAGCAGTACTTC.

The CDR3 DNA follows: TGTGCCAGCAGCCAAGGAGTCGGACTAGCGGGAGCGGCAGATACGCAGTATTTT. Translating it yields CASSQGVGLAGAADTQYF. The V call is TRBV4-2, the J call TRBJ2-3; 13 nucleotides line up with TRBD2. The CDR3 is made up of 18 amino acids. Germline V CDR1 and CDR2: LGHNA, YNFKEQ. With 1 base clipped from V and 4 bases from J, the junction kept 8 bases outside the gene matches.

The CDR3 coding sequence is TGTGCCAGCAGTTTGGACAGGGGAGGATCACCCCTCCACTTT. Translation: CASSLDRGGSPLHF. The J gene is TRBJ1-6, the V gene TRBV6-4, with 9 bases fitting TRBD1. J lost 10 bases, V lost 5 bases, and 6 bases had no gene match. The germline CDR1 and CDR2 sequences are MRHNA and SNTAGT. The CDR3 contains 14 residues.

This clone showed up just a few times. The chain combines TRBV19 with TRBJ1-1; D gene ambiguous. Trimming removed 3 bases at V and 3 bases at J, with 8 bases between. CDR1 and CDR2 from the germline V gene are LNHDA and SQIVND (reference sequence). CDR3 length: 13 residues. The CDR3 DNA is TGTGCCAGTAGTATCTGGGCCGACACTGAAGCTTTCTTT. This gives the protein CASSIWADTEAFF.

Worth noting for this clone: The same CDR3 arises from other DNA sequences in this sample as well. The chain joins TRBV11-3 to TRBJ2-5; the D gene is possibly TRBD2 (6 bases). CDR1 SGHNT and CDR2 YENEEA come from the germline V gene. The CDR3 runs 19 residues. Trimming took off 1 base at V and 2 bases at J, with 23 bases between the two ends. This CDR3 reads CASSLGSLWGPGEQETQYF. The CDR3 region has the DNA TGTGCCAGCAGCTTAGGCTCCCTCTGGGGCCCGGGAGAACAAGAGACCCAGTACTTC.

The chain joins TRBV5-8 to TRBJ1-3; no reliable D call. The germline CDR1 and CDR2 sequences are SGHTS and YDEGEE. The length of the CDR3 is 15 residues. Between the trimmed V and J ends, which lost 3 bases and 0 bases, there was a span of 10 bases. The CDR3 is CASSYGRLSGNTIYF. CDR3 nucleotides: TGTGCCAGCAGCTATGGGAGACTCTCTGGAAACACCATATATTTT.